This T cell receptor (beta chain) was sequenced during a study of response to subunit inactivated influenza vaccine. Findings and caveats of the study: A suggestion made by the authors is that each seasonal influenza vaccination recruits few new T cells.

This clonotype turned up a few times. Its specificity is unknown. Germline trimming cut 3 bases from V and 16 bases from J; bases unmatched to any gene: 7. The CDR3 covers 12 residues. Germline V gene lookup returns CDR1 SGHTA and CDR2 FQGNSA. TCRdb independently ran MiXCR on the RT-PCR reads; one entry per CDR3 protein. This table holds 650,000 to 850,000 distinct CDR3 sequences, about 15% found once. The chain couples TRBV7-2 to TRBJ1-5; 9 bases agree with TRBD1. The source of this sequence is a man over 45 who received an inactivated influenza vaccine. Sequencing was performed on PBMCs from blood, taken around 15 days before vaccination. CDR3: CASSLLGQGVHF. The CDR3 DNA reads TGTGCCAGCAGCTTGCTGGGACAGGGCGTACATTTT.